This TCR beta chain is drawn from a study of human thymus T cells. Germline V gene data show CDR1 as MDHEN and CDR2 as SYDVKM. The CDR3 has 13 residues. V lost 3 bases and J 3 bases, leaving 8 bases between the germline ends. This table comes from immunoSEQ multiplex PCR, and its TCRdb copy is limited to in-frame clones, with some not included. The repertoire holds about 130,000 clones, with more than 90% as singletons. The source of the thymus tissue was resections taken during corrective heart surgery. Infants served as donors; they were healthy and Finnish and were having corrective surgery for congenital heart defects.

The origin of this receptor is a boy under two years old with a congenital heart defect but otherwise immunologically healthy. The genes are TRBV28 and TRBJ1-2; D may be TRBD1 (5 bases). The material sequenced was thymus tissue. This CDR3 reads CASSFWGDYGYTF. Written as DNA, the CDR3 is TGTGCCAGCAGTTTTTGGGGGGACTATGGCTACACCTTC.